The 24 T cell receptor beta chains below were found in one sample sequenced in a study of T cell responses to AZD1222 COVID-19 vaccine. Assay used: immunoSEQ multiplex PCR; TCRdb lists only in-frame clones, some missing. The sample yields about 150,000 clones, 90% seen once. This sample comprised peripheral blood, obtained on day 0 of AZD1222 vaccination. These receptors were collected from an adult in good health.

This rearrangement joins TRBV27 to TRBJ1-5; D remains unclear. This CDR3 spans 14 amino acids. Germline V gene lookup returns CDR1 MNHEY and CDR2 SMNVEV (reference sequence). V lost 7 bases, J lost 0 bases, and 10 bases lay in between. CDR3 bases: TGTGCCAGCAACCCCGGGGTTAGCAATCAGCCCCAGCATTTT. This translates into CASNPGVSNQPQHF.

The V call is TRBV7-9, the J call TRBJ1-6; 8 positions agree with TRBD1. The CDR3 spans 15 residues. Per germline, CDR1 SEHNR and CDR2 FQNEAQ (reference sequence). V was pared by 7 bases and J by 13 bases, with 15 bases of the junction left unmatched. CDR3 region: CASTNSGQGKSPLHF. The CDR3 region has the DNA TGTGCCAGCACCAATAGTGGACAGGGTAAATCGCCCCTCCACTTT.

The CDR3 sequence: CASSLTRQGISGNTIYF. The CDR3 nucleotides read TGTGCCAGCAGCTTAACGCGACAAGGGATCTCTGGAAACACCATATATTTT. This chain connects TRBV7-2 to TRBJ1-3; D call uncertain. Germline V gene data show CDR1 as SGHTA and CDR2 as FQGNSA. The V and J ends lost 2 bases and 0 bases respectively, with 14 bases between them. The CDR3 is made up of 17 amino acids.

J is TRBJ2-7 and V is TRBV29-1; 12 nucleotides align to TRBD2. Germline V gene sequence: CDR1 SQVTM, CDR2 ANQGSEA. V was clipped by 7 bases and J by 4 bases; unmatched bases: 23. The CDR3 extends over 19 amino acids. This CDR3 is CSAFFRDRSSGTSGYEQYF. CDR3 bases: TGCAGCGCCTTTTTCCGGGACAGGAGCTCCGGGACTAGCGGGTACGAGCAGTACTTC.

The CDR3 reads CASSPWTENYGYTF. CDR3 DNA sequence: TGTGCCAGCTCACCGTGGACGGAGAACTATGGCTACACCTTC. This sequence joins TRBV18 and TRBJ1-2; D unresolved. CDR3 length: 14 amino acids. Trimming took 3 bases from V and 2 from J, leaving 10 bases between them. CDR1 KGHSH and CDR2 LQKENI come from the germline V gene.

The CDR3 nucleotides read TGTGCCAGCAGTTCAACAGTGTTCGAGACCCAGTACTTC. Protein: CASSSTVFETQYF. V gene TRBV27 combines with J gene TRBJ2-5, with no clear D. Germline values: CDR1 MNHEY, CDR2 SMNVEV (reference sequence). This CDR3 is built from 13 residues. V gave up 4 bases and J gave up 5 bases, with 11 bases separating them.

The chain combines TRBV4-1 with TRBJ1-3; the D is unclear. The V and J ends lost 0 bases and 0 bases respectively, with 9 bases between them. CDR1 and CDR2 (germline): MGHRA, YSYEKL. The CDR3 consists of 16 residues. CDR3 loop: CASSQDSPSSGNTIYF. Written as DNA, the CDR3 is TGCGCCAGCAGCCAAGACAGCCCGAGCTCTGGAAACACCATATATTTT.

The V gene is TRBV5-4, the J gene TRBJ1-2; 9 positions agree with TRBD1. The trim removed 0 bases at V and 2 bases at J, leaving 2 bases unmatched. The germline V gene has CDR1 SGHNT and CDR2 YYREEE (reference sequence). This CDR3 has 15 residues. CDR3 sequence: CASSLVQGANYGYTF. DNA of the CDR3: TGTGCCAGCAGCTTGGTACAGGGGGCAAACTATGGCTACACCTTC. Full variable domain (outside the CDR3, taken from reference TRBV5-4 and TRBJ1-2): ETGVTQSPTHLIKTRGQQVTLRCSSQSGHNTVSWYQQALGQGPQFIFQYYREEENGRGNFPPRFSGLQFPNYSSELNVNALELDDSALYLCASSLVQGANYGYTFGSGTRLTVV.

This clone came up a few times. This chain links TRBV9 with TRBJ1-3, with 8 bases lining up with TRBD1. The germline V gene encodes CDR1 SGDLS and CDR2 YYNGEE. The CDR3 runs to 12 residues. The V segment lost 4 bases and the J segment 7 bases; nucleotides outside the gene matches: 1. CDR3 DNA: TGTGCCAGCAGCCCAGGGGGCAACACCATATATTTT. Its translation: CASSPGGNTIYF.

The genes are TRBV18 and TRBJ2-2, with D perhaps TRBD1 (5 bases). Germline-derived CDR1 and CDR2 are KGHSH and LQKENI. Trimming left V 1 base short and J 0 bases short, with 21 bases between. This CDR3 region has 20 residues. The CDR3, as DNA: TGTGCCAGCTCACCACGTTCGTTATTAGGGGAACAGCCGAACACCGGGGAGCTGTTTTTT. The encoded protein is CASSPRSLLGEQPNTGELFF.

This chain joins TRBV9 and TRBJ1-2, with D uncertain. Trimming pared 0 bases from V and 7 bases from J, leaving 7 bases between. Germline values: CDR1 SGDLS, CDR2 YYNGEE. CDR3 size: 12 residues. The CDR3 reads CASSVGPGGYTF. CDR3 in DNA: TGTGCCAGCAGCGTAGGGCCCGGTGGCTACACCTTC.

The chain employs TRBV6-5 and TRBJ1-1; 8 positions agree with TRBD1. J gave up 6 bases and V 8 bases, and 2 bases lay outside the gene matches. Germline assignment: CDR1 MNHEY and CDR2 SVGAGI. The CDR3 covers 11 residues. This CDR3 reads CASLRGPEAFF. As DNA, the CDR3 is TGTGCCAGCCTCAGGGGGCCTGAAGCTTTCTTT.

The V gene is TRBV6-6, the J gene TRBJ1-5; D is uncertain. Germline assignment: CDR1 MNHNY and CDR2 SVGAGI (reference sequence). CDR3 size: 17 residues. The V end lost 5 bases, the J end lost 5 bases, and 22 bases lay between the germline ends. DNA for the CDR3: TGTGCCAGCAGTCCCCCCGGGCAGTCGGTCTTAGATCAGCCCCAGCATTTT. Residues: CASSPPGQSVLDQPQHF.

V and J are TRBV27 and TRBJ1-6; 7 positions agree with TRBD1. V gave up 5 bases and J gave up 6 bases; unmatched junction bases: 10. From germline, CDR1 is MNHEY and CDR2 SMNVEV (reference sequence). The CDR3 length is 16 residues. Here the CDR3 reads CASSLTGAAPNSPLHF. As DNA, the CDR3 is TGTGCCAGCAGTCTTACAGGGGCTGCCCCTAATTCACCCCTCCACTTT.

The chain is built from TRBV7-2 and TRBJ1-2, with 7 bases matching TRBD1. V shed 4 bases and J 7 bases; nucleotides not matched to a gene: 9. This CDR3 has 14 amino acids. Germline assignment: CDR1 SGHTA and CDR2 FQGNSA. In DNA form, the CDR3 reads TGTGCCAGCAGCTCAAACAGGGGCCCCGGTGGCTACACCTTC. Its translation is CASSSNRGPGGYTF.

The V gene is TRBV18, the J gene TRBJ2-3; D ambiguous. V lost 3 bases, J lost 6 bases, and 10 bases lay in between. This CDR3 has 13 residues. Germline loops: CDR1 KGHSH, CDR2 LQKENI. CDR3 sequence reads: CASSPRDPDTQYF. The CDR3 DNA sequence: TGTGCCAGCTCACCCCGCGATCCGGATACGCAGTATTTT.

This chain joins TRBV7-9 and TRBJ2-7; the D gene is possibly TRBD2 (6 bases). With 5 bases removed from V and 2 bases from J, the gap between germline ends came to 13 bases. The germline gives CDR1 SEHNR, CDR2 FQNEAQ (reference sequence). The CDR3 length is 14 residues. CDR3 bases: TGTGCCAGCAGCGAGGGACTGACCACCTACGAGCAGTACTTC. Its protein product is CASSEGLTTYEQYF.

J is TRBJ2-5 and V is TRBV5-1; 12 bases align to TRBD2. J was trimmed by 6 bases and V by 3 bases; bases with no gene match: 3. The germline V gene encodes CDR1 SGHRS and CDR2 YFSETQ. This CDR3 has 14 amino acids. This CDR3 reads CASSSLAGGQTQYF. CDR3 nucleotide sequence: TGCGCCAGCAGCTCACTAGCGGGAGGACAGACCCAGTACTTC.

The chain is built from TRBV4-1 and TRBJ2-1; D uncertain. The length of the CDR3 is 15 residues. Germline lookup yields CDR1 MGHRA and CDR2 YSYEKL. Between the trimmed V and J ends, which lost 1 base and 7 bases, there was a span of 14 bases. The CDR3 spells CASSQATGSLNEQFF. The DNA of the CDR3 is TGCGCCAGCAGCCAAGCAACTGGGTCCTTAAATGAGCAGTTCTTC.

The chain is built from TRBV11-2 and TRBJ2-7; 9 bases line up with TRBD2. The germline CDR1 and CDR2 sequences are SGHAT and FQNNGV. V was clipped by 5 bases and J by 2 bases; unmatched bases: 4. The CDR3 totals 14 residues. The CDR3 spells CASSPSGGTYEQYF. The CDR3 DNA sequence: TGTGCCAGCAGCCCCAGCGGGGGGACCTACGAGCAGTACTTC.

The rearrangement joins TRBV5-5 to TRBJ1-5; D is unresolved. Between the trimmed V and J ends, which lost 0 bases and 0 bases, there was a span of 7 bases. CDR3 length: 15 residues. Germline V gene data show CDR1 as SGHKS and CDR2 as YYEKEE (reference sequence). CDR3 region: CASSLGTYSNQPQHF. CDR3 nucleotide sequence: TGTGCCAGCAGCTTGGGGACCTATAGCAATCAGCCCCAGCATTTT.

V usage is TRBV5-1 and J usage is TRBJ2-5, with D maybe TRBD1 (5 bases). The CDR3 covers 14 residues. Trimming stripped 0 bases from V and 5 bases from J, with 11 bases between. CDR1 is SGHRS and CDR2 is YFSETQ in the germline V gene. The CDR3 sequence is CASSLEGRVETQYF. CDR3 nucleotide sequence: TGCGCCAGCAGCTTGGAAGGCAGGGTGGAGACCCAGTACTTC.

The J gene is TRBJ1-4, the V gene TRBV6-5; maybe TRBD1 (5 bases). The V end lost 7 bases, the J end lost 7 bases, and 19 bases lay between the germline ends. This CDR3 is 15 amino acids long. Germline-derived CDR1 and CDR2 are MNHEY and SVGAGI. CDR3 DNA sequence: TGTGCCAGCAACGAAGTGGTTGGGGGGGGTGAAAAACTGTTTTTT. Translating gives CASNEVVGGGEKLFF.

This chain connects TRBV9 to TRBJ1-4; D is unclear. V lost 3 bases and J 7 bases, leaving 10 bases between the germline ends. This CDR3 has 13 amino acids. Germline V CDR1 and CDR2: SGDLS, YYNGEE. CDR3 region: CASSGARSEKLFF. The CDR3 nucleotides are TGTGCCAGCAGCGGGGCGAGGTCTGAAAAACTGTTTTTT.